The present entry profiles one T cell receptor beta chain with its context. The specificity of this receptor is unknown. Base quality data are lacking; no much larger clone is found one base away. The source of the sample is a study of long-term antiretroviral therapy in people with HIV (dated by TCRdb to between 2021 and 2023). About the study as a whole: The earliest samples were collected about a decade before the 2015 WHO recommendation for immediate ART, when ART was typically delayed until CD4 counts fell. This retrospective serial study examined whether starting ART and sustained HIV suppression were associated with changes in the composition and diversity of the TRB repertoire in peripheral blood. The cohort contributed about 180 cryopreserved PBMC samples from 30 adults with confirmed HIV infection, collected serially over a mean of approximately 6 years (range 1-12). About 35% of the 30 participants with HIV were female. Test extractions of a monoclonal T-cell line alongside about 35 polyclonal samples showed no cross-contamination during QIAcube processing. The paper as a whole reports these results and caveats: CDR3 length ranges in HIV repertoires were narrower than in controls, and network structure suggested an antigen-experienced repertoire with only a slight naive shift after ART. Since PBMC availability was limited, sequencing covered only the TCR beta chain, with no alpha chain pairing. The samples span the years 2004 to 2017, and the ART regimens used at that time may not be as effective as current regimens. No data were available on ART adherence, viral resistance or therapy changes, limiting inferences about post-ART repertoire changes. Because cell numbers in pre-ART samples were limited, unsorted PBMC were profiled instead of sorted CD4+ and CD8+ T cells. ART initiation was associated with a significant increase in TRB diversity, but diversity stayed significantly below transplant donor controls even after long-term ART. The repertoire was dominated across all time points by expanded TRB clones identified before ART initiation, although this dominance was seen to fluctuate and to decrease in many PLHIV after ART.

The CDR3 goes from the cysteine to the phenylalanine over 15 residues. Only the CDR3 part of the read is kept: 45 bases, read in frame from the first base. V is cut back by 5 bases and J by 7 bases, with 14 bases in the junction unmatched. From the germline V gene (reference sequence), CDR1 is GTSNPN and CDR2 is SVGIG. Sequencing of the TRB variable region was done with the immunoSEQ hsTCRB v3.0 assay at survey level resolution. TRB sequencing targeted a depth of about 40,000-50,000 T-cell genomes per sample. An Illumina MiSeq with a v3 150-cycle kit was used to sequence the pooled TRB libraries. As for how the authors treated the data: Repertoire analysis was run in R within a reproducible Nextflow workflow that covered QC, data transformation and analysis. LymphoSeq2, an R package for exploring AIRR-Seq data, was used to implement the custom analyses. A handful of samples that produced fewer than 5000 total TRB sequences were removed, so 180 or so HIV repertoires were analyzed. Among the 170 to 200 HIV repertoires that were kept, around 59 were collected before ART initiation and under 150 were collected after ART initiation. Repertoires were downsampled to 5000 TRB nucleotide sequences, and summary statistics were averaged over 100 downsampling iterations. The analysis kept only TRB sequences whose CDR3 regions were at least seven amino acids long. Two measures captured diversity: a Shannon entropy-derived clonality score and the Gini coefficient. In the repertoire networks, any two of the top 5000 CDR3 amino acid sequences were connected whenever the two sequences differed by an edit distance of one. For TRB CDR3 amino acid sequences, antigen specificity groups and MHC restriction were predicted with GLIPH2. Known CMV, EBV, HIV or tissue antigen associations were flagged by matching CDR3 amino acid sequences against VDJdb and McPAS-TCR. Pre-ART, post-ART and control groups were compared with Wilcoxon signed-rank tests and Holm-Bonferroni correction. The source is immuneACCESS, and TCRdb retained only in-frame sequences with V and J called. Part of the clones is not carried over; for the studies checked, unresolved V genes explain less than half of this, and the remainder is unexplained. V and J calls plus clone size are reproduced from that table; the DNA served to infer D and trimming. A total of 30,000 to 40,000 clones appear in this sample, approximately 85% of them only once. About 10% of the sample belongs to the ten largest clones.

Participants were included only if at least one PBMC sample before ART initiation and at least two post-ART samples were available. Every participant with HIV received treatment in the United States of America. Cryopreserved samples of about 1-10 million PBMC were thawed and washed before DNA extraction. At the time of the earliest PBMC sample, participants with HIV were aged between about 23 and 54 years. PBMC samples from each participant spanned 1-4 timepoints before ART initiation and 2-8 timepoints after ART initiation, with a median of 7 samples. Serial HIV viral load, CD4+ T-cell count, ART history and demographic data were obtained for every participant. Genomic DNA was extracted from unsorted PBMC with a Qiagen kit on a QIAcube, processed in batches of 12 samples.

This TCR came from a man aged 18 to 35 with HIV. The sequenced sample was unsorted PBMCs, obtained 2.2 years after starting antiretroviral therapy. This chain joins TRBV30 to TRBJ2-3, and 8 bases in between align with TRBD1. The CDR3 protein is CAWSAPGQASYTQYF. The bases are TGTGCCTGGTCAGCCCCGGGACAGGCGAGTTATACGCAGTATTTT.